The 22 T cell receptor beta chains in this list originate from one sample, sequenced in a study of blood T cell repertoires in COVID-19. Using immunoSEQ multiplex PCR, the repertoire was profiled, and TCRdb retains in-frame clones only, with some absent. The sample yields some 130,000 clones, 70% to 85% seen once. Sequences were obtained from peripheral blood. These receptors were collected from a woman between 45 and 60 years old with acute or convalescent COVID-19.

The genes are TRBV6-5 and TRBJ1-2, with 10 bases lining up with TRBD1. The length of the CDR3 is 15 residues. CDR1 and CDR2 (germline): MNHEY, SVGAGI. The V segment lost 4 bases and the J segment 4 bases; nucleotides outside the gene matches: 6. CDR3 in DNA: TGTGCCAGCAGTTCCCGGGACAGGGGCGTCTATGGCTACACCTTC. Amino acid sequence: CASSSRDRGVYGYTF.

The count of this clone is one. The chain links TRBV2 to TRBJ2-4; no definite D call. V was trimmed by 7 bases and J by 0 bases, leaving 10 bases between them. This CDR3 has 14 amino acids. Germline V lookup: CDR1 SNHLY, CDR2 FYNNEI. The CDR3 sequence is CASTPQAAKNIQYF. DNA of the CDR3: TGTGCCAGCACCCCCCAGGCAGCCAAAAACATTCAGTACTTC. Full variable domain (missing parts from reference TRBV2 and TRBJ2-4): EPEVTQTPSHQVTQMGQEVILRCVPISNHLYFYWYRQILGQKVEFLVSFYNNEISEKSEIFDDQFSVERPDGSNFTLKIRSTKLEDSAMYFCASTPQAAKNIQYFGAGTRLSVL.

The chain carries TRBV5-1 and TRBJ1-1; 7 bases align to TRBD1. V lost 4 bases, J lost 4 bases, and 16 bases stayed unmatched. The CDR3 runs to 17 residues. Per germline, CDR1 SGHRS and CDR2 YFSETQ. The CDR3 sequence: CASSIGQGVQSITEAFF. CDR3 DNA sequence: TGCGCCAGCAGCATAGGCCAGGGGGTCCAGTCCATCACTGAAGCTTTCTTT.

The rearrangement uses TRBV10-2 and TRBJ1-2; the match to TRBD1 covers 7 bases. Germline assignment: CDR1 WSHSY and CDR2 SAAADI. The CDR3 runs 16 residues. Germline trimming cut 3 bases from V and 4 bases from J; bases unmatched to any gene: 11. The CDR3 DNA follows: TGCGCCAGCAGTGAAAGGACAGGCTTTTCAGTCTATGGCTACACCTTC. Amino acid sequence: CASSERTGFSVYGYTF.

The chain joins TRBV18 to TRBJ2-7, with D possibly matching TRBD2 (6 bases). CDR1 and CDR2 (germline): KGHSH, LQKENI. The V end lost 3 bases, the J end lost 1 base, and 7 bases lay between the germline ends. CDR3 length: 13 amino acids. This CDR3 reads CASSPGTSYEQYF. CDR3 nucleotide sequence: TGTGCCAGCTCACCCGGGACTTCCTACGAGCAGTACTTC.

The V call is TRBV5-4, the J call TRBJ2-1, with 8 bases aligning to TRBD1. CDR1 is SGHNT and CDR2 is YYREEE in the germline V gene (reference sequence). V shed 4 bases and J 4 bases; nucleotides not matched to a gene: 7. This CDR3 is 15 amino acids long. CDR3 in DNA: TGTGCCAGCAGCCCCCGGGACAGGTCTTACAATGAGCAGTTCTTC. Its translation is CASSPRDRSYNEQFF.

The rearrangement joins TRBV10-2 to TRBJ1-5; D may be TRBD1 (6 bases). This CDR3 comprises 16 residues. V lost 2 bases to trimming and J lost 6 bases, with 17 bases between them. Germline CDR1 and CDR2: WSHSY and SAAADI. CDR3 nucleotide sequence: TGCGCCAGCAGTGAGAATCGGGGGGCGGATTCTCAGCCCCAGCATTTT. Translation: CASSENRGADSQPQHF.

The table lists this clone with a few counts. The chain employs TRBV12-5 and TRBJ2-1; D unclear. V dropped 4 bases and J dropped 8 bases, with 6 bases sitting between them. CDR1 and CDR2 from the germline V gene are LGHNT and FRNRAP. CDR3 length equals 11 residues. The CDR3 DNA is TGTGCTAGTGGTTACGAGGATGAGCAGTTCTTC. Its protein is CASGYEDEQFF.

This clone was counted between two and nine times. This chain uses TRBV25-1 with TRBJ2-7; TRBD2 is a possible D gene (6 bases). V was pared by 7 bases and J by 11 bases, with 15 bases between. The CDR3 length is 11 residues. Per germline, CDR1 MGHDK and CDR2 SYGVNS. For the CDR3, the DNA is TGTGCCAGCATCATACCGGGGGTGGAGTACTTC. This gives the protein CASIIPGVEYF.

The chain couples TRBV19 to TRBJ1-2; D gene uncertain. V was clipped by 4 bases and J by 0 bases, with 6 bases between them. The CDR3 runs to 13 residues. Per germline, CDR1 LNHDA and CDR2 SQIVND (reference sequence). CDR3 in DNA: TGTGCCAGTAGTACACGAGCTAACTATGGCTACACCTTC. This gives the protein CASSTRANYGYTF.

CDR3 sequence (DNA): TGTGCCAGCAGCCAAGAATTGAACAGCCAAGAGACCCAGTACTTC. Protein product: CASSQELNSQETQYF. This chain connects TRBV3-1 (or the pseudogene TRBV3-2) to TRBJ2-5, with D unclear. Trimming left V 0 bases short and J 1 base short, with 9 bases between. The CDR3 extends over 15 amino acids. Germline CDR1 reads LGHDT; CDR2 reads YNNKEL (reference sequence).

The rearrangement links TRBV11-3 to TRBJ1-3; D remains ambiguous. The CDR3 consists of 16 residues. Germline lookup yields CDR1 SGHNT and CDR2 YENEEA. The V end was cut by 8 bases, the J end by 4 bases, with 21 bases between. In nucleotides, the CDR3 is TGTGCCAGCGAACTGACACGTCCCACCGAGGGAAACACCATATATTTT. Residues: CASELTRPTEGNTIYF.

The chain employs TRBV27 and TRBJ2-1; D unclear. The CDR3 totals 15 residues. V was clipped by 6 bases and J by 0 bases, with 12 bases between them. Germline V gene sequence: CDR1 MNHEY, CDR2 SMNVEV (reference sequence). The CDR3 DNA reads TGTGCCAGCAGGATGGAGTCTAGCTCCTACAATGAGCAGTTCTTC. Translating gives CASRMESSSYNEQFF.

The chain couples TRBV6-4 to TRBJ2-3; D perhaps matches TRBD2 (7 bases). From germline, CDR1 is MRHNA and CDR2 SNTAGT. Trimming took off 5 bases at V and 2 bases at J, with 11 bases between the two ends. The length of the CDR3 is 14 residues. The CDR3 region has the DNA TGTGCCAGCAGTCAACGGGGGGCCACAGATACGCAGTATTTT. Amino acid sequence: CASSQRGATDTQYF.

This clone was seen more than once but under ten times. DNA for the CDR3: TGCGCCAGCAGCCAGCCGCACAGACGGAATAATGAAAAACTGTTTTTT. It is translated as CASSQPHRRNNEKLFF. V gene TRBV4-1 combines with J gene TRBJ1-4, with D hard to call. The CDR3 loop spans 16 amino acids. Germline V lookup: CDR1 MGHRA, CDR2 YSYEKL. Trimming took off 3 bases at V and 4 bases at J, with 15 bases between the two ends.

Here the CDR3 DNA reads TGTGCCAGTAGCGGACAGGCCTACGAGCAGTACTTC. Its translation is CASSGQAYEQYF. The chain links TRBV19 to TRBJ2-7; 7 bases align to TRBD1. The CDR3 sequence is 12 residues long. Germline CDR1 is LNHDA and CDR2 is SQIVND (reference sequence). With V trimmed by 6 bases and J by 2 bases, 1 base remained unmatched.

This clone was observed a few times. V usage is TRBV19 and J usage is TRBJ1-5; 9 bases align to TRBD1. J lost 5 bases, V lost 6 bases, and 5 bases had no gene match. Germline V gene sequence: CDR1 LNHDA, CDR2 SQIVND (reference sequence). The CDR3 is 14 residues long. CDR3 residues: CASRMGQGDQPQHF. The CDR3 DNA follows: TGTGCCAGTAGGATGGGACAGGGAGATCAGCCCCAGCATTTT. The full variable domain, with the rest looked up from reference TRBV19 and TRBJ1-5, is DGGITQSPKYLFRKEGQNVTLSCEQNLNHDAMYWYRQDPGQGLRLIYYSQIVNDFQKGDIAEGYSVSREKKESFPLTVTSAQKNPTAFYLCASRMGQGDQPQHFGDGTRLSIL.

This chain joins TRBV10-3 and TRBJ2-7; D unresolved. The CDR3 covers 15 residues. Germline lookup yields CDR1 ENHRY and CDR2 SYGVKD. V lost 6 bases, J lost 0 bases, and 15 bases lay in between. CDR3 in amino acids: CAIRKTFDNSYEQYF. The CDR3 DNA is TGTGCCATCAGAAAAACCTTCGACAACTCCTACGAGCAGTACTTC.

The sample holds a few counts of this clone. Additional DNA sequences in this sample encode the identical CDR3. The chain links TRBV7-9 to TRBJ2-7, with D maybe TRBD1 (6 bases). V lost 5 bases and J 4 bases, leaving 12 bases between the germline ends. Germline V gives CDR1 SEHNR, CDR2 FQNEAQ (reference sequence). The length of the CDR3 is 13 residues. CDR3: CASSLDSRYEQYF. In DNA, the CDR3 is TGTGCCAGCAGCCTGGACAGTAGGTACGAGCAGTACTTC.

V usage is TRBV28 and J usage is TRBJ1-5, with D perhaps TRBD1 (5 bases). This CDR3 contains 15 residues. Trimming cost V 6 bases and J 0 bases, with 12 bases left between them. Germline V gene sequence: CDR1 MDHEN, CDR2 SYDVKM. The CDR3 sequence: CASRVTGISNQPQHF. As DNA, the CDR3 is TGTGCCAGCAGAGTAACAGGAATTAGCAATCAGCCCCAGCATTTT.

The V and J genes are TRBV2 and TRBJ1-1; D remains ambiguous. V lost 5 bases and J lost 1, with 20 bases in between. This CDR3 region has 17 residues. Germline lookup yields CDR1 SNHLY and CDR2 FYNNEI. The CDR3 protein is CASSLNGIGGRNTEAFF. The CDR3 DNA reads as TGTGCCAGCAGTCTGAACGGCATTGGAGGGAGGAACACTGAAGCTTTCTTT. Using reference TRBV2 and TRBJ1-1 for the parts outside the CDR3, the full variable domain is EPEVTQTPSHQVTQMGQEVILRCVPISNHLYFYWYRQILGQKVEFLVSFYNNEISEKSEIFDDQFSVERPDGSNFTLKIRSTKLEDSAMYFCASSLNGIGGRNTEAFFGQGTRLTVV.

The chain's CDR3 is CASSLLGAHEQYF. For the CDR3, the DNA is TGTGCCAGCAGTTTATTGGGGGCCCACGAGCAGTACTTC. The rearrangement uses TRBV27 and TRBJ2-7, with a weak D call TRBD1 (6 bases). Trimming cost V 1 base and J 5 bases, with 9 bases left between them. CDR1 is MNHEY and CDR2 is SMNVEV in the germline V gene (reference sequence). The CDR3 sequence is 13 residues long.